This T cell receptor (beta chain) emerged from a study of T cells in Graves' hyperthyroidism and ophthalmopathy (dated by TCRdb to about 2019). Describing the broader study: Peripheral blood samples were taken at initial diagnosis, before any treatment was given. A discovery cohort of 95 to 100 patients, roughly 43 with Graves' ophthalmopathy and about 60 with stable Graves' hyperthyroidism, was used to find distinguishing TCR V-J signatures. Once sampling was done, hyperthyroidism patients were given methimazole at a starting dose of 30 mg daily, whereas ophthalmopathy patients were given high-dose intravenous methylprednisolone. The paper describes TCR Vbeta CDR3 sequencing of 135 peripheral blood samples, made up of 43 ophthalmopathy patients, approximately 76 hyperthyroidism patients and some 17 progressor patients. For training and testing, the approximately 97 patients in the discovery cohort were randomly divided in a 7:3 ratio. The study also compared thyroid tissue and blood T-cell repertoires from five or six Graves' hyperthyroidism patients. An independent validation cohort of around 19 hyperthyroidism patients and over 15 patients who later progressed to ophthalmopathy tested prospective prediction of ophthalmopathy.

The table lists this clonotype with a few counts. The clone's antigen remains unknown. Nothing much larger sits one base from this clone, and base qualities are not available. V trim: 2 bases; J trim: 0 bases; unmatched bases: 3. The germline V gene (reference sequence) specifies SEHNR as CDR1 and FQNEAQ as CDR2. Inclusive of the bounding cysteine and phenylalanine, the CDR3 is 15 residues long. Only CDR3 DNA is held: 45 bases, read in frame from base 1. On the study overall, not on this receptor specifically: Most expanded thyroid clonotypes (frequency above 0.001) were also detected in blood, suggesting blood repertoires may reflect thyroid immune responses. In cross-validation, a model built on a 13 V-J signature told ophthalmopathy apart from stable hyperthyroidism with roughly 87% sensitivity and about 81% specificity, and in testing the same model reached 80%/75%. No statistical method was used to set the sample size in advance, and investigators knew the group allocation. In validation, progression to ophthalmopathy was predicted by the model with almost 71% sensitivity and roughly 76% specificity, a median of approximately 6.5 months before onset.

Stable Graves' hyperthyroidism was defined as no progression to ophthalmopathy during 18 months of follow-up. Hyperthyroidism patients were aged 18 to 65 years and newly diagnosed, with disease duration of less than 2 months. Patients with uncontrolled infections, other autoimmune diseases, pregnancy or lactation were excluded. Diagnoses were based on clinical symptoms, serum thyroxine and TRAb, thyroid ultrasound and orbital computed tomography. Ficoll-Paque density gradient centrifugation was used to isolate PBMCs from about 10 ml of fresh peripheral blood. Total RNA was extracted with Trizol reagent, and quality was checked on an Agilent 2100 Bioanalyzer. Amplification of TCR beta CDR3 regions was carried out from RNA transcripts. For the first round of RT-PCR on the TCR CDR3, the HTBI primer set was used together with the Qiagen OneStep RT-PCR kit. A second multiplex PCR round built the libraries, followed by size selection and purification. Libraries were sequenced paired-end with 100 bp reads on an Illumina HiSeq2000. Per the source publication's procedure: Raw data were processed with SOAPnuke, discarding reads with adapters, uncalled bases, mean Phred below 15, or no exact constant-primer or identifier match. COPE v1.2.5 was used to merge the high-quality paired reads, and each unique nucleotide sequence was defined as a clonotype. MiTCR v1.1 was used to align the clonotypes against IMGT TRBV, TRBD and TRBJ reference segments. The analysis was restricted to V-J combinations with a frequency above 0.0001, which together covered roughly 99% of the repertoires. The TCS score was defined as the ratio of F50 (clonal expansion) to E x V (chaos), calculated using BLOSUM62-based TCRdist between CDR3 peptides within each V-J. Welch's t-statistics and random forest reduced approximately 520 V-J features to about 12, which were used in a naive Bayes classifier (R e1071). The Morisita-Horn index was used to measure how similar the thyroid and blood repertoires were. The raw public data were reprocessed by TCRdb itself: fastp quality trimming at Q25, MiXCR clonotype calling, in-frame beta chains only. Each CDR3 protein gets just one entry, which takes the most common genes and DNA from the rows behind it. TCRdb, not the original authors, processed these V and J calls. This sample has about 760,000 distinct CDR3 sequences in its table, and 35% of those were observed once. Around 31% of the sample lies in the top ten.

The receptor chain draws on TRBV7-9 and TRBJ1-1, and TRBD1 matches 7 of the central bases. Specimen: blood. This receptor was obtained from a woman between 35 and 50 years old with Graves' hyperthyroidism. The CDR3 corresponds to CASSLRGQLNTEAFF. The sequenced DNA is TGTGCCAGCAGCTTACGGGGACAGTTGAACACTGAAGCTTTCTTT.